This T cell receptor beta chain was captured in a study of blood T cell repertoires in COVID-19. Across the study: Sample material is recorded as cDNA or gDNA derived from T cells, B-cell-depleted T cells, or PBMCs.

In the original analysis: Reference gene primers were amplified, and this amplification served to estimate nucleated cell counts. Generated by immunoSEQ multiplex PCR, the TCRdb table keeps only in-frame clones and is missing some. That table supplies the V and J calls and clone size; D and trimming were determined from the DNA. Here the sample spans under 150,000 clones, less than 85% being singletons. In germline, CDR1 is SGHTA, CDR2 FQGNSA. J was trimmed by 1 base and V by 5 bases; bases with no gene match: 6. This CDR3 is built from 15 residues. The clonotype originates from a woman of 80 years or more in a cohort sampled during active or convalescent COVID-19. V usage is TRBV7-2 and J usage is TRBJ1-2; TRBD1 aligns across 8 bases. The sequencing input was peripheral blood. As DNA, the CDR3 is TGTGCCAGCAGCGGACAGGGACAGGTTAACTATGGCTACACCTTC. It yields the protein CASSGQGQVNYGYTF.